Each of the 21 T cell receptor beta chains below was sequenced from the same sample in a study of T-cell memory formation after mild COVID-19. TCRdb reprocessed the 5' RACE reads with MiXCR, giving one entry per CDR3 protein. Of 300,000 to 400,000 distinct CDR3 sequences listed, 28% are singletons. The sample was PBMCs or a T cell subset sorted from them (not recorded which). Source of these receptors: an adult woman who had mild COVID-19 (a few samples of this study predate the infection). Cell type and time point are not known.

This clonotype was found a few times. The rearrangement uses TRBV12-3 or TRBV12-4 and TRBJ2-5; 10 bases are shared with TRBD2. The ends lost 3 bases at V and 5 bases at J; junction bases unmatched: 9. CDR3 length: 16 residues. Here the CDR3 DNA reads TGTGCCAGCAGTTTTAGTGGGCTAGCGGGAGAGGAGACCCAGTACTTC. Its translation: CASSFSGLAGEETQYF.

This clonotype came up a few times. V is TRBV5-5 and J is TRBJ2-1; the match to TRBD2 covers 8 bases. The length of the CDR3 is 13 residues. Germline lookup yields CDR1 SGHKS and CDR2 YYEKEE (reference sequence). V lost 2 bases to trimming and J lost 6 bases; unmatched junction nucleotides: 1. Here the CDR3 reads CASSFGTSNEQFF. For the CDR3, the DNA is TGTGCCAGCAGCTTCGGGACTAGCAATGAGCAGTTCTTC.

V and J are TRBV4-2 and TRBJ2-3; TRBD1 aligns across 8 bases. J lost 3 bases, V lost 1 base, and 9 bases had no gene match. The germline V gene has CDR1 LGHNA and CDR2 YNFKEQ. The CDR3 sequence is 17 residues long. The CDR3 sequence is CASSQANQGAKTDTQYF. The CDR3 nucleotides read TGTGCCAGCAGCCAAGCCAATCAGGGGGCGAAAACAGATACGCAGTATTTT.

This chain links TRBV6-5 with TRBJ2-3, with D perhaps TRBD2 (6 bases). V was cut by 6 bases and J by 8 bases, with 24 bases left in between. Per germline, CDR1 MNHEY and CDR2 SVGAGI. CDR3 length: 16 amino acids. The CDR3 DNA is TGTGCCAGCAGCCGGAGGCAGGCGGGGTTGGCTCGTACGCAGTATTTT. Translation gives CASSRRQAGLARTQYF.

The chain recombines TRBV7-2 with TRBJ1-2; 8 bases fit TRBD1. With 5 bases clipped from V and 8 bases from J, the junction kept 10 bases outside the gene matches. The germline gives CDR1 SGHTA, CDR2 FQGNSA. The CDR3 has 14 residues. DNA for the CDR3: TGTGCCAGCAGCCCAATCACAGGGGGGAGAGGCTACACCTTC. It translates to CASSPITGGRGYTF. The variable domain in full, with the rest retrieved from reference TRBV7-2 and TRBJ1-2, is GAGVSQSPSNKVTEKGKDVELRCDPISGHTALYWYRQSLGQGLEFLIYFQGNSAPDKSGLPSDRFSAERTGGSVSTLTIQRTQQEDSAVYLCASSPITGGRGYTFGSGTRLTVV.

This clonotype was recorded a few times. The CDR3 region is CASSLVRDGKAFF. The CDR3 region has the DNA TGTGCCAGCAGCTTAGTGAGGGACGGTAAAGCTTTCTTT. This chain links TRBV7-2 with TRBJ1-1; possibly TRBD1 for D (5 bases). V gave up 1 base and J gave up 9 bases, with 12 bases separating them. CDR3 size: 13 residues. CDR1 and CDR2 (germline): SGHTA, FQGNSA. Looking up the rest from reference TRBV7-2 and TRBJ1-1 gives the full variable domain: GAGVSQSPSNKVTEKGKDVELRCDPISGHTALYWYRQSLGQGLEFLIYFQGNSAPDKSGLPSDRFSAERTGGSVSTLTIQRTQQEDSAVYLCASSLVRDGKAFFGQGTRLTVV.

This clonotype was observed a handful of times. The V gene is TRBV12-3 or TRBV12-4, the J gene TRBJ1-3, with 7 bases matching TRBD1. This CDR3 has 15 amino acids. Trimming removed 3 bases from V and 2 bases from J; junction bases left unmatched: 4. CDR3 in amino acids: CASSFSGGTGNTIYF. DNA for the CDR3: TGTGCCAGCAGTTTCTCAGGGGGTACTGGAAACACCATATATTTT.

This clonotype was seen ten or more times. For the CDR3, the DNA is TGTGCCAGCAGACAGGGACAAGAGACCCAGTACTTC. Amino acids: CASRQGQETQYF. This sequence joins TRBV6-6 and TRBJ2-5; possibly TRBD1 for D (6 bases). Trimming took 6 bases from V and 2 from J, leaving 7 bases between them. Germline CDR1 and CDR2: MNHNY and SVGAGI (reference sequence). This CDR3 comprises 12 residues.

The genes are TRBV5-5 and TRBJ2-3; 9 nucleotides agree with TRBD2. Germline CDR1 reads SGHKS; CDR2 reads YYEKEE (reference sequence). The CDR3 runs to 16 residues. V was clipped by 4 bases and J by 6 bases; unmatched bases: 12. CDR3 bases: TGTGCCAGCAGCGGACCGGGGCGGGGGGGCTCGGATACGCAGTATTTT. Translated, it gives CASSGPGRGGSDTQYF.

This clonotype was seen more than once but under ten times. The chain links TRBV20-1 to TRBJ2-1, with D perhaps TRBD1 or TRBD2 (5 bases each). Germline lookup yields CDR1 DFQATT and CDR2 SNEGSKA (reference sequence). The V end lost 0 bases, the J end lost 10 bases, and 7 bases lay between the germline ends. There are 11 residues in the CDR3. The CDR3 is CSARDGTEQFF. The CDR3 DNA is TGCAGTGCTAGAGACGGGACCGAGCAGTTCTTC.

This clonotype was found a few times. The J gene is TRBJ2-1, the V gene TRBV4-1, with 10 bases aligning to TRBD1. From germline, CDR1 is MGHRA and CDR2 YSYEKL. Losses at the gene ends were 1 base for V and 5 bases for J; bases not matched to a gene: 2. CDR3 length: 15 residues. Here the CDR3 DNA reads TGCGCCAGCAGCCAAGGACAGGGGGCCGACAATGAGCAGTTCTTC. It encodes CASSQGQGADNEQFF.

The chain joins TRBV5-1 to TRBJ2-1, with 7 nucleotides matching TRBD2. The CDR3 is made up of 13 amino acids. Germline assignment: CDR1 SGHRS and CDR2 YFSETQ. Trimming cost V 3 bases and J 6 bases; bases outside gene matches: 3. The CDR3 DNA reads TGCGCCAGCAGCTGGCTAGCGGTCAATGAGCAGTTCTTC. Translating gives CASSWLAVNEQFF.

The table lists this clonotype with a few counts. The chain joins TRBV5-8 to TRBJ2-1; D not certain. Germline V CDR1 and CDR2: SGHTS, YDEGEE. The germline V and J ends were trimmed by 5 bases and 6 bases, with 15 bases remaining between them. The CDR3 loop spans 14 amino acids. The CDR3 loop reads CASSFGSKVNEQFF. DNA of the CDR3: TGTGCCAGCAGTTTTGGTAGTAAGGTCAATGAGCAGTTCTTC.

This clonotype was detected only a few times. For the CDR3, the DNA is TGCAGCGTTGAAAGACTCTCTGGGGCCAACGTCCTGACTTTC. Translating gives CSVERLSGANVLTF. The genes are TRBV29-1 and TRBJ2-6; D unclear. Germline CDR1 reads SQVTM; CDR2 reads ANQGSEA. CDR3 length: 14 residues. The ends were cut back, 2 bases at V and 0 bases at J, with 5 bases in the middle.

The chain joins TRBV5-1 to TRBJ2-1; 10 bases fit TRBD2. The CDR3 contains 15 residues. Germline V gives CDR1 SGHRS, CDR2 YFSETQ. With V trimmed by 2 bases and J by 3 bases, 2 bases remained unmatched. CDR3 amino acids: CASSFSGGDYNEQFF. CDR3 DNA sequence: TGCGCCAGCAGCTTCAGCGGGGGGGACTACAATGAGCAGTTCTTC. Full variable domain (remainder filled in from reference TRBV5-1 and TRBJ2-1): KAGVTQTPRYLIKTRGQQVTLSCSPISGHRSVSWYQQTPGQGLQFLFEYFSETQRNKGNFPGRFSGRQFSNSRSEMNVSTLELGDSALYLCASSFSGGDYNEQFFGPGTRLTVL.

This clonotype was counted only a few times. The chain couples TRBV5-1 to TRBJ1-2, with TRBD1 identical over 7 bases. The V and J ends lost 7 bases and 6 bases, in that order; junction bases with no gene match: 12. The germline gives CDR1 SGHRS, CDR2 YFSETQ. The CDR3 spans 14 residues. CDR3 residues: CASDPGGISNGYTF. In DNA, the CDR3 is TGCGCCAGCGACCCAGGGGGAATTTCGAATGGCTACACCTTC.

V usage is TRBV29-1 and J usage is TRBJ2-1; possibly TRBD1 for D (5 bases). V lost 3 bases to trimming and J lost 1 base, with 7 bases between them. The CDR3 is made up of 13 amino acids. The germline gives CDR1 SQVTM, CDR2 ANQGSEA. CDR3: CSVDDSSYNEQFF. As DNA, the CDR3 is TGCAGCGTTGATGACAGTTCCTACAATGAGCAGTTCTTC.

There are a few counts of this clonotype. The chain is built from TRBV4-1 and TRBJ2-1, with 11 bases aligning to TRBD2. The J segment lost 7 bases and the V segment lost 4 bases, leaving 15 bases of the junction unmatched. Germline CDR1 reads MGHRA; CDR2 reads YSYEKL. There are 18 residues in the CDR3. In nucleotides, the CDR3 is TGCGCCAGCAGCCCAAGGGGTAGCGGGGGGGCCGATGGGAATGAGCAGTTCTTC. Translating it yields CASSPRGSGGADGNEQFF.

This clonotype was recorded at least ten times. The chain has TRBV9 and TRBJ1-5, with D maybe TRBD1 (6 bases). Germline values: CDR1 SGDLS, CDR2 YYNGEE. The CDR3 runs 15 residues. V was pared by 0 bases and J by 6 bases, with 13 bases between. The CDR3 DNA is TGTGCCAGCAGCGTAGGTCCAGGGGTTAGTCAGCCCCAGCATTTT. This translates into CASSVGPGVSQPQHF. Together with reference TRBV9 and TRBJ1-5, the CDR3 gives the full variable domain: DSGVTQTPKHLITATGQRVTLRCSPRSGDLSVYWYQQSLDQGLQFLIQYYNGEERAKGNILERFSAQQFPDLHSELNLSSLELGDSALYFCASSVGPGVSQPQHFGDGTRLSIL.

The genes are TRBV3-1 and TRBJ2-7, with D maybe TRBD1 (5 bases). The CDR3 has 13 residues. Germline V lookup: CDR1 LGHDT, CDR2 YNNKEL (reference sequence). Deletions cut 1 base from V and 7 bases from J, with 11 bases between. This CDR3 is CASSQGGHYEQYF. The CDR3 nucleotides read TGTGCCAGCAGCCAAGGAGGACATTATGAGCAGTACTTC.

This clonotype was seen only a few times. V and J are TRBV27 and TRBJ2-1; TRBD2 is a possible D gene (7 bases). V was cut by 4 bases and J by 12 bases, with 19 bases left in between. This CDR3 has 14 amino acids. Germline lookup yields CDR1 MNHEY and CDR2 SMNVEV (reference sequence). The CDR3 reads CASSYRGATMRQFF. In DNA form, the CDR3 reads TGTGCCAGCAGTTATCGGGGGGCGACAATGAGGCAGTTCTTC.